The 25 T cell receptor beta chains given below trace back to one sample, sequenced in a study of spatial heterogeneity in lung cancer. Time point: sample taken at primary tumor resection. Unsorted whole RNA of tumor, nontumor lung or frozen PBMC was sequenced. Each CDR3 protein is one row after TCRdb ran MiXCR on the 5' RACE reads. The sample lists 90,000 or so distinct CDR3 sequences; around 8.6% were seen once. This sample comprised PBMCs, obtained at surgery. These receptors all come from a male donor with early-stage non-small cell lung cancer.

This clonotype was observed at least ten times. V usage is TRBV9 and J usage is TRBJ1-2; 7 bases are a match to TRBD1. Germline CDR1 SGDLS, CDR2 YYNGEE. V trimming: 3 bases; J trimming: 4 bases; junction bases outside the gene matches: 9. The CDR3 length is 15 residues. The CDR3 bases are TGTGCCAGCAGCGCGGGGCGACAGGGTGCCTATGGCTACACCTTC. This translates into CASSAGRQGAYGYTF.

The V gene is TRBV5-1, the J gene TRBJ2-2; 11 bases fit TRBD2. The CDR3 spans 16 residues. The V segment lost 5 bases and the J segment 3 bases; nucleotides outside the gene matches: 6. Germline values: CDR1 SGHRS, CDR2 YFSETQ. The CDR3 loop is CASSTGTSGHTGELFF. CDR3 bases: TGCGCCAGCAGTACCGGGACTAGCGGACACACCGGGGAGCTGTTTTTT.

This clonotype was counted many times. The genes are TRBV28 and TRBJ1-5; no definite D call. CDR3 length: 14 residues. V lost 7 bases and J lost 2, with 12 bases in between. CDR1 is MDHEN and CDR2 is SYDVKM in the germline V gene. The CDR3 DNA reads TGTGCCAGCACCTTGGGGTTGCGCAATCAGCCCCAGCATTTT. This codes for CASTLGLRNQPQHF.

In its sample, this clonotype was seen many times. The chain uses TRBV20-1 and TRBJ2-1; no firm D call. Germline lookup yields CDR1 DFQATT and CDR2 SNEGSKA (reference sequence). V lost 3 bases and J lost 6, with 9 bases in between. The CDR3 covers 12 residues. The CDR3 protein is CSARPDRNEQFF. Written as DNA, the CDR3 is TGCAGTGCTAGGCCAGACCGCAATGAGCAGTTCTTC.

There are a few counts of this clonotype. The J gene is TRBJ2-1, the V gene TRBV7-3, with D uncertain. Trimming stripped 5 bases from V and 0 bases from J, with 11 bases between. The length of the CDR3 is 15 residues. Germline V gene lookup returns CDR1 SGHTA and CDR2 FQGTGA. CDR3 sequence reads: CASSPSFGSYNEQFF. The CDR3 coding sequence is TGTGCCAGCAGCCCCTCCTTTGGCTCCTACAATGAGCAGTTCTTC.

The chain employs TRBV9 and TRBJ2-3; 7 bases align to TRBD1. CDR3 length: 15 residues. Germline values: CDR1 SGDLS, CDR2 YYNGEE. V was pared by 0 bases and J by 2 bases, with 3 bases of the junction left unmatched. The CDR3 spells CASSVEDRTTDTQYF. The CDR3 DNA follows: TGTGCCAGCAGCGTAGAGGACAGGACCACAGATACGCAGTATTTT.

This clonotype was counted between two and nine times. The chain combines TRBV12-3 or TRBV12-4 with TRBJ2-1; 7 bases are a match to TRBD2. The trim removed 5 bases at V and 6 bases at J, leaving 10 bases unmatched. CDR3 size: 15 residues. The CDR3 nucleotides read TGTGCCAGCAGTCCCCAGCGGGGCCCTGGCAATGAGCAGTTCTTC. Protein product: CASSPQRGPGNEQFF.

This CDR3 reads CASSDQRLNTEAFF. DNA of the CDR3: TGTGCCAGTAGTGATCAGCGTTTGAACACTGAAGCTTTCTTT. The chain has TRBV19 and TRBJ1-1, with unresolved D. Trimming took 5 bases from V and 0 from J, leaving 10 bases between them. CDR1 LNHDA and CDR2 SQIVND come from the germline V gene (reference sequence). The CDR3 is made up of 14 amino acids.

The V and J genes are TRBV6-2 or TRBV6-3 and TRBJ2-7, with no clear D. With 6 bases removed from V and 3 bases from J, the gap between germline ends came to 15 bases. CDR3 length equals 14 residues. Per the germline V gene, CDR1 is MNHEY and CDR2 is SVGEGT. The CDR3 region is CASSEAPLVYEQYF. CDR3 nucleotide sequence: TGTGCCAGCAGCGAGGCTCCACTTGTCTACGAGCAGTACTTC.

This clonotype turned up a few times. The V gene is TRBV30, the J gene TRBJ1-1; the match to TRBD1 covers 9 bases. Germline-derived CDR1 and CDR2 are GTSNPN and SVGIG (reference sequence). The CDR3 is made up of 15 amino acids. V gave up 2 bases and J gave up 6 bases; unmatched junction bases: 10. Written as DNA, the CDR3 is TGTGCCTGGAGTTACCTTGGACAGGGGTTCGCTGAAGCTTTCTTT. Its translation: CAWSYLGQGFAEAFF.

This chain links TRBV5-1 with TRBJ1-1; D gene ambiguous. The germline V gene encodes CDR1 SGHRS and CDR2 YFSETQ. CDR3 size: 13 residues. V shed 2 bases and J shed 0 bases, with 5 bases lying between them. The DNA of the CDR3 is TGCGCCAGCAGCTTTAACCTGAACACTGAAGCTTTCTTT. This codes for CASSFNLNTEAFF.

This clonotype was seen more than once but under ten times. This rearrangement joins TRBV29-1 to TRBJ2-2; the D gene is possibly TRBD1 (5 bases). V gave up 1 base and J gave up 7 bases, with 10 bases separating them. Germline V gene data show CDR1 as SQVTM and CDR2 as ANQGSEA. The CDR3 totals 13 residues. CDR3 sequence reads: CSVEAGRDGELFF. CDR3 DNA sequence: TGCAGCGTTGAAGCGGGCAGGGACGGGGAGCTGTTTTTT.

This clonotype was observed at least ten times. The V and J genes are TRBV5-1 and TRBJ1-1; a weak D match, TRBD1 (5 bases). The V gene's germline CDR1 is SGHRS and CDR2 YFSETQ. Trimming shortened V by 0 bases and J by 5 bases, and 11 bases separated the two germline ends. The CDR3 spans 14 residues. CDR3 loop: CASSLEAGKTEAFF. In nucleotides, the CDR3 is TGCGCCAGCAGCTTGGAAGCAGGGAAGACTGAAGCTTTCTTT.

This clonotype has only a few counts. The rearrangement links TRBV7-9 to TRBJ2-1; D is perhaps TRBD2 (7 bases). Trimming removed 8 bases at V and 4 bases at J, with 18 bases between. Germline CDR1 SEHNR, CDR2 FQNEAQ (reference sequence). The CDR3 extends over 15 amino acids. The CDR3 coding sequence is TGTGCCAGCTCGGATCGGGGGGCGGGGTACAATGAGCAGTTCTTC. Translation gives CASSDRGAGYNEQFF.

This clonotype was seen many times. V usage is TRBV6-5 and J usage is TRBJ1-2; maybe TRBD1 (6 bases). V lost 8 bases and J lost 0, with 16 bases in between. Germline V gene lookup returns CDR1 MNHEY and CDR2 SVGAGI. The CDR3 runs to 15 residues. CDR3 loop: CASYGQRVTNYGYTF. The CDR3 DNA reads TGTGCCAGCTACGGACAGCGAGTCACTAACTATGGCTACACCTTC.

This chain joins TRBV2 and TRBJ2-1; 7 bases fit TRBD2. The CDR3 contains 15 residues. Germline V gene lookup returns CDR1 SNHLY and CDR2 FYNNEI. Trimming removed 4 bases from V and 0 bases from J; junction bases left unmatched: 3. CDR3 residues: CASSGGRDSYNEQFF. CDR3 DNA sequence: TGTGCCAGCAGTGGGGGGAGGGACTCCTACAATGAGCAGTTCTTC.

This clonotype was seen at least ten times. This chain links TRBV5-1 with TRBJ1-6, with D uncertain. This CDR3 comprises 16 residues. V was cut by 0 bases and J by 7 bases, with 14 bases left in between. Germline lookup yields CDR1 SGHRS and CDR2 YFSETQ. The CDR3 sequence is CASSLDADPVNSPLHF. The CDR3 DNA follows: TGCGCCAGCAGCTTGGACGCAGACCCGGTAAATTCACCCCTCCACTTT. Full variable domain (rest looked up from reference TRBV5-1 and TRBJ1-6): KAGVTQTPRYLIKTRGQQVTLSCSPISGHRSVSWYQQTPGQGLQFLFEYFSETQRNKGNFPGRFSGRQFSNSRSEMNVSTLELGDSALYLCASSLDADPVNSPLHFGNGTRLTVT.

This clonotype was found a few times. V is TRBV5-1 and J is TRBJ1-2, with TRBD1 identical over 10 bases. This CDR3 is 13 amino acids long. V shed 4 bases and J 9 bases; nucleotides not matched to a gene: 6. Germline V lookup: CDR1 SGHRS, CDR2 YFSETQ. The CDR3 DNA reads as TGCGCCAGCAGCCCCGGGACAGGGGAAAGCTACACCTTC. It specifies CASSPGTGESYTF. Full variable domain (outside the CDR3, taken from reference TRBV5-1 and TRBJ1-2): KAGVTQTPRYLIKTRGQQVTLSCSPISGHRSVSWYQQTPGQGLQFLFEYFSETQRNKGNFPGRFSGRQFSNSRSEMNVSTLELGDSALYLCASSPGTGESYTFGSGTRLTVV.

The chain has TRBV9 and TRBJ2-3, with D maybe TRBD1 (5 bases). With 0 bases removed from V and 0 bases from J, the gap between germline ends came to 5 bases. The CDR3 runs to 14 residues. In germline, CDR1 is SGDLS, CDR2 YYNGEE. The CDR3 spells CASSVAGSTDTQYF. The CDR3 DNA reads as TGTGCCAGCAGCGTAGCAGGGAGCACAGATACGCAGTATTTT. Together with reference TRBV9 and TRBJ2-3, the CDR3 gives the full variable domain: DSGVTQTPKHLITATGQRVTLRCSPRSGDLSVYWYQQSLDQGLQFLIQYYNGEERAKGNILERFSAQQFPDLHSELNLSSLELGDSALYFCASSVAGSTDTQYFGPGTRLTVL.

This clonotype was detected ten times or more. The V and J genes are TRBV28 and TRBJ1-1, with D uncertain. CDR1 is MDHEN, CDR2 SYDVKM, per germline. The CDR3 spans 13 residues. V gave up 8 bases and J gave up 6 bases, with 16 bases separating them. The CDR3 here is CASSIGSSAEAFF. Here the CDR3 DNA reads TGTGCCAGCTCCATCGGATCTTCGGCTGAAGCTTTCTTT.

This clonotype was detected only a few times. V and J are TRBV11-2 and TRBJ2-2; 7 bases are a match to TRBD2. Per the germline V gene, CDR1 is SGHAT and CDR2 is FQNNGV. The CDR3 length is 16 residues. The V segment lost 4 bases and the J segment 9 bases; nucleotides outside the gene matches: 14. CDR3 in amino acids: CASSSTSGVKSWELFF. The CDR3 DNA follows: TGTGCCAGCAGCTCGACCAGCGGGGTGAAGAGCTGGGAGCTGTTTTTT.

This clonotype was counted ten times or more. CDR3 region: CASSAGKGDTQYF. In nucleotides, the CDR3 is TGTGCCTCCTCCGCGGGGAAAGGGGATACGCAGTATTTT. The chain uses TRBV10-3 and TRBJ2-3; weak D call: TRBD2 (6 bases). V dropped 11 bases and J dropped 6 bases, with 18 bases sitting between them. Germline V lookup: CDR1 ENHRY, CDR2 SYGVKD. The CDR3 runs to 13 residues.

In its sample, this clonotype was seen a few times. Written as DNA, the CDR3 is TGTGCCAGCAGCCTACCCACTAGCGGGGGGACCGGGGAGCTGTTTTTT. Protein: CASSLPTSGGTGELFF. This chain links TRBV6-2 or TRBV6-3 with TRBJ2-2, with 12 bases aligning to TRBD2. Germline V CDR1 and CDR2: MNHEY, SVGEGT. Trimming cost V 6 bases and J 5 bases; bases outside gene matches: 7. This CDR3 contains 16 residues.

This clonotype came up a few times. The rearrangement uses TRBV5-1 and TRBJ1-1; 9 positions match TRBD1. The V and J ends lost 4 bases and 0 bases, in that order; junction bases with no gene match: 4. The CDR3 has 15 residues. Germline CDR1 and CDR2: SGHRS and YFSETQ. Here the CDR3 DNA reads TGCGCCAGCAGCCTCGGGACAGGGCTGAACACTGAAGCTTTCTTT. It is translated as CASSLGTGLNTEAFF.

In its sample, this clonotype was seen a few times. The CDR3 coding sequence is TGTGCCACCAGTGATAATAGCGGGAATAGCAATGAGCAGTTCTTC. This encodes CATSDNSGNSNEQFF. V and J are TRBV24-1 and TRBJ2-1, with 8 nucleotides matching TRBD2. The germline V gene encodes CDR1 KGHDR and CDR2 SFDVKD. Losses at the gene ends were 3 bases for V and 6 bases for J; bases not matched to a gene: 6. CDR3 length: 15 residues.